The rows below give T cell receptor beta chains drawn from one sample of a study of T cell repertoires in ileal Crohn's disease. The repertoire was sequenced with immunoSEQ multiplex PCR; TCRdb's copy has only in-frame clones and lacks some. The table records around 3,600 clones, 89% of them present only once. The sample taken for sequencing was ileal tissue. The receptors originated from an adult with Crohn's disease. Each CDR3 is given with its conserved first and last residue. D genes are given only for firm matches. Rows give clone size only sometimes, using once, few, many, or a class for an expanded clone.

V gene,J gene,D gene,clone size,CDR3 DNA,CDR3 protein
TRBV6-1,TRBJ1-2,-,-,TGTGCCTCCACCCCGGGGGTGAATAACTATGGCTACACCTTC,CASTPGVNNYGYTF
TRBV19,TRBJ2-7,-,few,TGTGCCAGTAGTATAGACAGCTCCTACGAGCAGTACTTC,CASSIDSSYEQYF
TRBV5-1,TRBJ2-5,TRBD2,-,TGCGCCAGCAGCCCCGGAGCGGGGAAGCAAGAGACCCAGTACTTC,CASSPGAGKQETQYF
TRBV27,TRBJ1-4,-,-,TGTGCCAGCAGTTCCAGGGAGGGGGAAAAACTGTTTTTT,CASSSREGEKLFF
TRBV7-3,TRBJ1-5,-,-,TGTGCCAGCAGCCTTGGGGCGGGACAACCCCAGCATTTT,CASSLGAGQPQHF
TRBV14,TRBJ2-2,-,-,TGTGCCAGCAGCCAAGTTGTTGGCGCGAACACCGGGGAGCTGTTTTTT,CASSQVVGANTGELFF
TRBV28,TRBJ1-3,TRBD1,-,TGTGCCAGCAGTCCCCAGGGACAGCATGTTGACACCATATATTTT,CASSPQGQHVDTIYF
TRBV18,TRBJ2-3,TRBD1,-,TGTGCCAGCTCACCACAAGGACAGGGAGGAGATACGCAGTATTTT,CASSPQGQGGDTQYF
TRBV7-2,TRBJ1-5,-,-,TGTGCCAGCAGCTTAGAAGGGTCGGGCAATCAGCCCCAGCATTTT,CASSLEGSGNQPQHF
TRBV7-8,TRBJ2-7,-,-,TGTGCCAGCAGCTTAGCGGGGCGGGCGGGCGCCTACGAGCAGTACTTC,CASSLAGRAGAYEQYF
TRBV4-3,TRBJ2-1,TRBD2,once,TGCGCCAGCAGCCAATTGACTAGCGGTTACAATGAGCAGTTCTTC,CASSQLTSGYNEQFF
TRBV2,TRBJ2-1,-,-,TGTGCCAGCAGTTACAGAGGAAGCCCCTACAATGAGCAGTTCTTC,CASSYRGSPYNEQFF
TRBV18,TRBJ1-1,-,-,TGTGCCAGCTCACCTAGGGGGGACACTGAAGCTTTCTTT,CASSPRGDTEAFF
TRBV4-3,TRBJ2-7,TRBD2,-,TGCGCCAGCAGCCATGGGACTAGCGGGGGCTACGAGCAGTACTTC,CASSHGTSGGYEQYF
TRBV4-3,TRBJ2-2,-,-,TGCGCCAGCAGCCAAGTTCAGGGCACCGGGGAGCTGTTTTTT,CASSQVQGTGELFF
TRBV27,TRBJ2-1,TRBD2,-,TGTGCCAGCAGTTTAGTGGGAGGGGTTCTTGTTGAGCAGTTCTTC,CASSLVGGVLVEQFF
TRBV10-3,TRBJ2-3,TRBD1,-,TGTGCCACAATACAGGGGGCGTCGGGCACAGATACGCAGTATTTT,CATIQGASGTDTQYF
TRBV5-1,TRBJ2-1,TRBD2,-,TGCGCCAGCAGCCCCGGGGGGTACAATGAGCAGTTCTTC,CASSPGGYNEQFF
TRBV7-9,TRBJ1-1,TRBD1,hyperexpanded,TGTGCCAGCCGTCACAGGGGACGCACTGAAGCTTTCTTT,CASRHRGRTEAFF
TRBV19,TRBJ1-3,TRBD1,-,TGTGCCAGTAGTATAATAGGGACAGTCATCTCTGGAAACACCATATATTTT,CASSIIGTVISGNTIYF
TRBV11-3,TRBJ2-7,TRBD2,-,TGTGCCAGCAGCTTGACTAGCATCCACGAGCAGTACTTC,CASSLTSIHEQYF
TRBV28,TRBJ1-4,-,-,TGTGCCAGCAGTTGGACAGTCGAGAGGGAAAAACTGTTTTTT,CASSWTVEREKLFF
TRBV7-2,TRBJ2-5,TRBD2,-,TGTGCCAGCAGCTTAGACATAGCGGGAGGGGGAGAGACCCAGTACTTC,CASSLDIAGGGETQYF
TRBV30,TRBJ1-3,-,once,TGTGCCTGGAGTTACGGAGCATCCTCTGGAAACACCATATATTTT,CAWSYGASSGNTIYF
TRBV14,TRBJ1-2,-,-,TGTGCCAGCAGCCAAGAAGCGTATCCTAATGGCTACACCTTC,CASSQEAYPNGYTF
TRBV9,TRBJ2-3,TRBD2,-,TGTGCCAGCAGCGTAGATGCGGGAGATAGGTTAGATACGCAGTATTTT,CASSVDAGDRLDTQYF
TRBV30,TRBJ2-3,TRBD1,-,TGTGCCTGGAGAGGGGGCCCAGATACGCAGTATTTT,CAWRGGPDTQYF
TRBV9,TRBJ2-3,-,-,TGTGCCAGCAGCCCGCGACCTACAGATACGCAGTATTTT,CASSPRPTDTQYF
TRBV6-5,TRBJ1-5,-,-,TGTGCCAGCAGCAGGCCCAATCAGCCCCAGCATTTT,CASSRPNQPQHF
TRBV19,TRBJ2-1,TRBD2,-,TGTGCCAGTAGTATGAAGGTACTAGCGGGAGGGATTGAGCAGTTCTTC,CASSMKVLAGGIEQFF
TRBV30,TRBJ1-3,-,-,TGTGCCTGGAGTGTACCGGGGTCTCCTGGAAACACCATATATTTT,CAWSVPGSPGNTIYF
TRBV7-3,TRBJ2-3,-,-,TGTGCCAGCAGCTTAGGGGGACCCAGCGATACGCAGTATTTT,CASSLGGPSDTQYF
TRBV9,TRBJ2-5,-,-,TGTGCCAGCAGCGTAGGGGGGGGCCGCCAGTACTTC,CASSVGGGRQYF
TRBV28,TRBJ2-7,-,-,TGTGCCAGCAGCAGTTTCGAGCAGTACTTC,CASSSFEQYF
TRBV7-9,TRBJ2-1,TRBD2,-,TGTGCCAGCAGCCCGAGCGGGAGGGACGTCGATGAGCAGTTCTTC,CASSPSGRDVDEQFF
TRBV5-1,TRBJ2-7,TRBD2,-,TGCGCCAGCAGCTTGAGACTAGCGGGAGCCGAGCAGTACTTC,CASSLRLAGAEQYF
TRBV7-9,TRBJ1-5,-,-,TGTGCCAGCAGCTTGGGTTCCCAGCCCCAGCATTTT,CASSLGSQPQHF
TRBV19,TRBJ2-2,TRBD1,-,TGTGCCAGTAGTGGGAGTCGAGGACAGGGTAGGACCGGGGAGCTGTTTTTT,CASSGSRGQGRTGELFF
TRBV2,TRBJ1-6,-,-,TGTGCCAGCAGGGGGGATAGCTCCTATAATTCACCCCTCCACTTT,CASRGDSSYNSPLHF
TRBV19,TRBJ1-5,-,-,TGTGCCAGTAGTAAACAGGTAAATCAGCCCCAGCATTTT,CASSKQVNQPQHF
TRBV6-1,TRBJ2-1,-,few,TGTGCCACCTCGGGACTGCGAAGCGACAATGAGCAGTTCTTC,CATSGLRSDNEQFF
TRBV5-1,TRBJ2-1,-,-,TGCGCCAGCAGCTCGCCGCAAGGGAGCTCCTACAATGAGCAGTTCTTC,CASSSPQGSSYNEQFF
TRBV27,TRBJ1-2,-,-,TGTGCCAGCAGTTTATCCGGGACACCAATCTATGGCTACACCTTC,CASSLSGTPIYGYTF
TRBV7-2,TRBJ2-7,TRBD2,-,TGTGCCAGCAGCCCGACTACTAGCGGACGTACCTACGAGCAGTACTTC,CASSPTTSGRTYEQYF
TRBV7-3,TRBJ2-7,-,-,TGTGCCAGCAGCTTCTTGGATCAGGGGGGTTCCCTCTACGAGCAGTACTTC,CASSFLDQGGSLYEQYF
TRBV30,TRBJ2-2,-,-,TGTGCCTGGAGTTCCGGCAGGGAATACACCGGGGAGCTGTTTTTT,CAWSSGREYTGELFF
TRBV11-3,TRBJ2-7,-,-,TGTGCCAGCAGCCCCTTTCGAGGGAAAGCCTACGAGCAGTACTTC,CASSPFRGKAYEQYF
TRBV29-1,TRBJ2-5,TRBD2,-,TGCAGCGTGATGGATACGGGAGGGCAGGAGACCCAGTACTTC,CSVMDTGGQETQYF
TRBV11-3,TRBJ2-3,TRBD2,-,TGTGCCAGCAGCTTAGCCCAGCGGGGATCAGATACGCAGTATTTT,CASSLAQRGSDTQYF
TRBV30,TRBJ1-2,TRBD1,-,TGTGCCTGGAGTGCAGGGGGCTACTATGGCTACACCTTC,CAWSAGGYYGYTF
TRBV4-3,TRBJ2-2,-,-,TGCGCCAGCAGCCAAGCGTGGGGGTCCGGGGAGCTGTTTTTT,CASSQAWGSGELFF
TRBV7-7,TRBJ1-1,-,once,TGTGCCAGCAGCTTAGCGCAGGGGACTGAAGCTTTCTTT,CASSLAQGTEAFF
TRBV6-6,TRBJ1-5,-,once,TGTGCCAGCAGCCCAACCCATTGGGAACAGCCCCAGCATTTT,CASSPTHWEQPQHF